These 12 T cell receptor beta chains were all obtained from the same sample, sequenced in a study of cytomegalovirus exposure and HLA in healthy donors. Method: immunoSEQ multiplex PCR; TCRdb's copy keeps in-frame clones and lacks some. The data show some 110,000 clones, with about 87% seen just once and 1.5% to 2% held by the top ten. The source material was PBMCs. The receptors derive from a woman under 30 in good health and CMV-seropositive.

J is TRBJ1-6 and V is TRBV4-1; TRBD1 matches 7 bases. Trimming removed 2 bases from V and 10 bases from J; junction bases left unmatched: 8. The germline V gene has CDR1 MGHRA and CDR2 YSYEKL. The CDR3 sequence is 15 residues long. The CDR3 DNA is TGCGCCAGCAGCCAAACTGACAGGGCTGCCTCACCCCTCCACTTT. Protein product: CASSQTDRAASPLHF.

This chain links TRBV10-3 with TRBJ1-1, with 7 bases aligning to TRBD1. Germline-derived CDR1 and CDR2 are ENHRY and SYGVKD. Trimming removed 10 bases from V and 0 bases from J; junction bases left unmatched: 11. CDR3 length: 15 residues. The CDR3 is CATKPRTGMNTEAFF. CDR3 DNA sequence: TGTGCCACCAAACCCCGGACAGGTATGAACACTGAAGCTTTCTTT.

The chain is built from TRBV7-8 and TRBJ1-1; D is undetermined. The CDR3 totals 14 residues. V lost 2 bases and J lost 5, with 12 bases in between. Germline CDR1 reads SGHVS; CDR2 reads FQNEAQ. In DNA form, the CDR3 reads TGTGCCAGCAGCTTATCGGCAGCGAGGACTGAAGCTTTCTTT. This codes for CASSLSAARTEAFF.

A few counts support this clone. DNA of the CDR3: TGTGCCAGCTCACCGGTCTCGGGTAATGAAAAACTGTTTTTT. It yields the protein CASSPVSGNEKLFF. V and J are TRBV18 and TRBJ1-4; no clear D. Trimming pared 3 bases from V and 4 bases from J, leaving 9 bases between. Germline CDR1 is KGHSH and CDR2 is LQKENI. The CDR3 has 14 amino acids.

CDR3: CASSLGRGLTGELFF. CDR3 DNA sequence: TGTGCCAGCAGTTTAGGGCGGGGCTTAACCGGGGAGCTGTTTTTT. The chain employs TRBV27 and TRBJ2-2, with TRBD2 as a possible D gene (6 bases). The germline CDR1 and CDR2 sequences are MNHEY and SMNVEV (reference sequence). This CDR3 is 15 amino acids long. With 2 bases removed from V and 5 bases from J, the gap between germline ends came to 12 bases.

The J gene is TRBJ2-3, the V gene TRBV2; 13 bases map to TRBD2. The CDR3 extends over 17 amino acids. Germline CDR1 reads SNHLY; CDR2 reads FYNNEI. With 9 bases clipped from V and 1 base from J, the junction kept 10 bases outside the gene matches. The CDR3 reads CASTREGLAGGTDTQYF. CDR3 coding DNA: TGTGCCAGTACGAGGGAAGGACTAGCGGGGGGCACAGATACGCAGTATTTT.

In DNA form, the CDR3 reads TGTGCCAGCAGTTACTCGATGGCGGAACCCGAGGAGCAGTACTTC. Amino acids: CASSYSMAEPEEQYF. The chain joins TRBV6-7 to TRBJ2-7, with D hard to call. TRBV6-7 is an ORF for which the function is uncertain. The V end was cut by 0 bases, the J end by 7 bases, with 16 bases between. The CDR3 length is 15 residues.

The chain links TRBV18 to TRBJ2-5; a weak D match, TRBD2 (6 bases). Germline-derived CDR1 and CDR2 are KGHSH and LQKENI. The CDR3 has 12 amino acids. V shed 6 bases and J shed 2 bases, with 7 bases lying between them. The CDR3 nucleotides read TGTGCCAGCTCGGGACTTCAAGAGACCCAGTACTTC. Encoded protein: CASSGLQETQYF.

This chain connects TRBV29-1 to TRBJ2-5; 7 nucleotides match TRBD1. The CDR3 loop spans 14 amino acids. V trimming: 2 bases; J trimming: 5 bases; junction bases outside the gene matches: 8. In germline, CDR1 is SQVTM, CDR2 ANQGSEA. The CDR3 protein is CSVESGGEGETQYF. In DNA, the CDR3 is TGCAGCGTTGAATCAGGGGGTGAAGGGGAGACCCAGTACTTC.

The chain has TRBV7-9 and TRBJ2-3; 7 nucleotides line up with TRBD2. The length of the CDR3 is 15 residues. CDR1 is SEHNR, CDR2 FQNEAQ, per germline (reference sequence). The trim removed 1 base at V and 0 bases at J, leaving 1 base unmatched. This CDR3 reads CASSLGLASTDTQYF. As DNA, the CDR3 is TGTGCCAGCAGCTTAGGACTAGCCAGCACAGATACGCAGTATTTT. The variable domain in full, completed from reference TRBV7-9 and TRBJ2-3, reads DTGVSQNPRHKITKRGQNVTFRCDPISEHNRLYWYRQTLGQGPEFLTYFQNEAQLEKSRLLSDRFSAERPKGSFSTLEIQRTEQGDSAMYLCASSLGLASTDTQYFGPGTRLTVL.

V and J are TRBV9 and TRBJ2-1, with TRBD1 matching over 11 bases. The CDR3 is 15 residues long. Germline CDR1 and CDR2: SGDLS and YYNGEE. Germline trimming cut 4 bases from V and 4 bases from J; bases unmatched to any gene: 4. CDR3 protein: CASSSGQGAYNEQFF. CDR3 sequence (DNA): TGTGCCAGCAGCTCCGGACAGGGGGCTTACAATGAGCAGTTCTTC.

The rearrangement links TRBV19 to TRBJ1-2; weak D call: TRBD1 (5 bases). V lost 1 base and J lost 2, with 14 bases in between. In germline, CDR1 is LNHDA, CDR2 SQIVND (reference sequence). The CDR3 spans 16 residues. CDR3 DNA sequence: TGTGCCAGTAGTATAGGATGGAGGGGTTACAACTATGGCTACACCTTC. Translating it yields CASSIGWRGYNYGYTF.